These T cell receptor beta chains were read from a single sample in a study of memory CD4+ T cells and cytomegalovirus serostatus. The table came from immunoSEQ multiplex PCR; TCRdb's copy has only in-frame clones and leaves some out. Among approximately 70,000 clones listed, approximately 80% were seen once. Sequenced sample: memory CD4+ T cells from blood. The receptors come from an adult in good health and CMV-seropositive. Each CDR3 is given with its conserved first and last residue. The order of the fields is V gene, clone size, D gene, J gene, CDR3 protein, CDR3 DNA. A D gene is named only where the DNA matches it firmly. Clone size is given for some rows only: seen once, a few or many times, or a class if the clone is expanded.

TRBV11-2	-	-	TRBJ2-2	CASRSWGRVDNTGELFF	TGTGCCAGCAGATCCTGGGGGCGGGTTGATAACACCGGGGAGCTGTTTTTT
TRBV7-9	-	-	TRBJ1-1	CASSLDLGGWNTEAFF	TGTGCCAGCAGCTTAGATTTAGGTGGTTGGAACACTGAAGCTTTCTTT
TRBV27	few	TRBD1	TRBJ1-2	CASSLTGVRGYTF	TGTGCCAGCAGTTTAACAGGGGTCCGTGGCTACACCTTC
TRBV11-2	once	TRBD1	TRBJ2-7	CASVGTGSIYEQYF	TGTGCCAGCGTCGGGACAGGTTCCATCTACGAGCAGTACTTC
TRBV7-9	once	-	TRBJ1-1	CASSRGEVRTEAFF	TGTGCCAGCAGCCGAGGGGAGGTCCGGACTGAAGCTTTCTTT
TRBV15	-	-	TRBJ2-2	CATRGQNTGELFF	TGTGCCACCAGAGGACAGAACACCGGGGAGCTGTTTTTT
TRBV5-4	-	-	TRBJ2-1	CASSFGLAKDEQFF	TGTGCCAGCAGCTTTGGCCTAGCCAAGGATGAGCAGTTCTTC
TRBV28	-	-	TRBJ1-2	CASSLAVGALIGYTF	TGTGCCAGCAGTTTGGCGGTGGGGGCGCTTATTGGCTACACCTTC
TRBV9	-	-	TRBJ2-2	CASSPRIGELFF	TGTGCCAGCAGCCCCCGGATCGGGGAGCTGTTTTTT
TRBV27	few	-	TRBJ1-2	CASSLRAGAGYTF	TGTGCCAGCAGTTTAAGGGCAGGGGCGGGCTACACCTTC